The following is a T cell receptor beta chain sequence with its context. The antigen is not known. Runs used v3.0 of the immunoSEQ assay and were done at survey level. Produced via immunoSEQ multiplex PCR; TCRdb's table is partial and in-frame only. The profile shows 20,000 to 25,000 clones, roughly 80% of them singletons. The sample originates from a study of long-term antiretroviral therapy in people with HIV. Study-level findings and limits: Control repertoires displayed wider CDR3 length ranges than the HIV repertoires.

The receptor was isolated from a young woman with HIV. The sample in question was unsorted PBMCs, obtained 0.2 years after starting antiretroviral therapy.

The CDR3 is CASKLGAGTDTQYF. Written as DNA, the CDR3 is TGCGCCAGCAAGTTAGGGGCAGGCACAGATACGCAGTATTTT. The chain has TRBV10-2 and TRBJ2-3; weak D call: TRBD1 (5 bases). This CDR3 contains 14 residues. CDR1 is WSHSY and CDR2 is SAAADI in the germline V gene. Deletions cut 7 bases from V and 1 base from J, with 12 bases between.